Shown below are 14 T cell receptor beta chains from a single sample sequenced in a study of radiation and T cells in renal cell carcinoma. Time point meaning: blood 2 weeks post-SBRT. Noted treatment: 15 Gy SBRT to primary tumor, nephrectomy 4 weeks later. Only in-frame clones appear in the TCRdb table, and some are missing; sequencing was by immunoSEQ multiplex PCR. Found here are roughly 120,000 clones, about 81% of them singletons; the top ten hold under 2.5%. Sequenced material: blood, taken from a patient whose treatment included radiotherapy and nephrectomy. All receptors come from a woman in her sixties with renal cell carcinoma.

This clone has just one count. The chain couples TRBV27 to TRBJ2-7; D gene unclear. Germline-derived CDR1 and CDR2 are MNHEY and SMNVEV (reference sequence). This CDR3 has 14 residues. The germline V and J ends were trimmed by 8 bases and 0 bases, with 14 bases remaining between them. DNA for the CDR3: TGTGCCAGCCGAGGTGGTCCGAGCTCCTACGAGCAGTACTTC. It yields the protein CASRGGPSSYEQYF.

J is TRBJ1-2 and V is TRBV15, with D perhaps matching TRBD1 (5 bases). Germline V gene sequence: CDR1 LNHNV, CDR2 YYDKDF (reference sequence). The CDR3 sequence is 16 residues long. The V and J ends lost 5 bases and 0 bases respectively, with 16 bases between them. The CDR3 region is CATSGTPQRPNYGYTF. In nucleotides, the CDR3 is TGTGCCACCAGCGGGACCCCACAGCGACCTAACTATGGCTACACCTTC. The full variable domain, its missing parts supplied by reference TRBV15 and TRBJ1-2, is DAMVIQNPRYQVTQFGKPVTLSCSQTLNHNVMYWYQQKSSQAPKLLFHYYDKDFNNEADTPDNFQSRRPNTSFCFLDIRSPGLGDTAMYLCATSGTPQRPNYGYTFGSGTRLTVV.

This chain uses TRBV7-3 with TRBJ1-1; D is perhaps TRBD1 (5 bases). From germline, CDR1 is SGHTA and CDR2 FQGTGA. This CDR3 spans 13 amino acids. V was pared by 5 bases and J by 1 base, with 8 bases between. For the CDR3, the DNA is TGTGCCAGCAGCGTCGACAGGAACACTGAAGCTTTCTTT. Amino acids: CASSVDRNTEAFF. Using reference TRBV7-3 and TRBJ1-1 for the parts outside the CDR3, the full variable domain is GAGVSQTPSNKVTEKGKYVELRCDPISGHTALYWYRQSLGQGPEFLIYFQGTGAADDSGLPNDRFFAVRPEGSVSTLKIQRTERGDSAVYLCASSVDRNTEAFFGQGTRLTVV.

The CDR3, as DNA: TGTGCCAGCAGTTTGTCCCCCCTGGCCGAGCAGTACTTC. This gives the protein CASSLSPLAEQYF. This chain links TRBV6-6 with TRBJ2-7; D is uncertain. CDR1 is MNHNY, CDR2 SVGAGI, per germline (reference sequence). This CDR3 is built from 13 residues. Trimming left V 4 bases short and J 6 bases short, with 13 bases between.

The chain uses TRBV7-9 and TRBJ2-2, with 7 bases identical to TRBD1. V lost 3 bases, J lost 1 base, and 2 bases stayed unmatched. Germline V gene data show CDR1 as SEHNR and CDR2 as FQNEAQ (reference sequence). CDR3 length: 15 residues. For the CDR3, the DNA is TGTGCCAGCAGCTTTAGGACAGGGAACACCGGGGAGCTGTTTTTT. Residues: CASSFRTGNTGELFF. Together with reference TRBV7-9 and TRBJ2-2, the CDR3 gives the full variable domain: DTGVSQNPRHKITKRGQNVTFRCDPISEHNRLYWYRQTLGQGPEFLTYFQNEAQLEKSRLLSDRFSAERPKGSFSTLEIQRTEQGDSAMYLCASSFRTGNTGELFFGEGSRLTVL.

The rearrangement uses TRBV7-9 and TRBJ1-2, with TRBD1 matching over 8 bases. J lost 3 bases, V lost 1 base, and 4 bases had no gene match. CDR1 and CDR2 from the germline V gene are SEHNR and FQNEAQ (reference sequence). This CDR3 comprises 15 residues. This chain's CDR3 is CASSLEQGVYYGYTF. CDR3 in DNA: TGTGCCAGCAGCTTAGAACAGGGGGTATACTATGGCTACACCTTC.

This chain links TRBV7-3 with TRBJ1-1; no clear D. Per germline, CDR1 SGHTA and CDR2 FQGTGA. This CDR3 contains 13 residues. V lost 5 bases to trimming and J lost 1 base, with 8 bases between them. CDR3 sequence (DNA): TGTGCCAGCAGCGAGGTCGGGAACACTGAAGCTTTCTTT. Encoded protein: CASSEVGNTEAFF.

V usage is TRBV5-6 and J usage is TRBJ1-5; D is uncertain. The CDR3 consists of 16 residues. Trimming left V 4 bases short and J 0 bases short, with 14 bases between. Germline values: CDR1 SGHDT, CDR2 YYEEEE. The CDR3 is CASSIMAFDSNQPQHF. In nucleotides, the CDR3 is TGTGCCAGCAGCATAATGGCTTTCGATAGCAATCAGCCCCAGCATTTT.

The CDR3 loop reads CSAGTGGDTEAFF. For the CDR3, the DNA is TGCAGCGCAGGGACAGGGGGCGACACTGAAGCTTTCTTT. This rearrangement joins TRBV29-1 to TRBJ1-1; 12 nucleotides line up with TRBD1. Germline loops: CDR1 SQVTM, CDR2 ANQGSEA. With V trimmed by 7 bases and J by 3 bases, 3 bases remained unmatched. The CDR3 has 13 amino acids. Drawing the rest from reference TRBV29-1 and TRBJ1-1, the complete variable domain is SAVISQKPSRDICQRGTSLTIQCQVDSQVTMMFWYRQQPGQSLTLIATANQGSEATYESGFVIDKFPISRPNLTFSTLTVSNMSPEDSSIYLCSAGTGGDTEAFFGQGTRLTVV.

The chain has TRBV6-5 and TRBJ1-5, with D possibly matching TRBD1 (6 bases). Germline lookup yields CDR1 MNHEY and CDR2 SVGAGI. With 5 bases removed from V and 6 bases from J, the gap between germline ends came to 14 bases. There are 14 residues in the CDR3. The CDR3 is CASSMGGGAQPQHF. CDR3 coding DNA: TGTGCCAGCAGTATGGGAGGGGGGGCTCAGCCCCAGCATTTT.

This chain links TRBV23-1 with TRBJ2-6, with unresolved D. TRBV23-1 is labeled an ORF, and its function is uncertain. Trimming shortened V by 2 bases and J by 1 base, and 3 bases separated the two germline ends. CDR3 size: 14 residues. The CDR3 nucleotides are TGCGCCAGCAGTCAAAATTCTGGGGCCAACGTCCTGACTTTC. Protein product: CASSQNSGANVLTF.

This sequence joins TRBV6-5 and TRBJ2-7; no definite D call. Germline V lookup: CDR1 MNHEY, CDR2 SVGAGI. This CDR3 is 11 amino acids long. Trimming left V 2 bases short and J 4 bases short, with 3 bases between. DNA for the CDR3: TGTGCCAGCAGTTACGCGTACGAGCAGTACTTC. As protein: CASSYAYEQYF.

In DNA, the CDR3 is TGTGCCAGCAGGATACAAGAGACCCAGTACTTC. Protein: CASRIQETQYF. V gene TRBV6-1 combines with J gene TRBJ2-5; no definite D call. Trimming shortened V by 6 bases and J by 2 bases, and 4 bases separated the two germline ends. The CDR3 loop spans 11 amino acids. Per germline, CDR1 MNHNS and CDR2 SASEGT.

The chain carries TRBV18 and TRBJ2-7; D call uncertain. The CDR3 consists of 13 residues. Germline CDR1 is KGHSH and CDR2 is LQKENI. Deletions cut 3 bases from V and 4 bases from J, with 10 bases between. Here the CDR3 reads CASSPSLEYEQYF. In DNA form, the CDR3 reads TGTGCCAGCTCACCTTCGCTAGAATACGAGCAGTACTTC. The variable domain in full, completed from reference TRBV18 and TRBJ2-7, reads NAGVMQNPRHLVRRRGQEARLRCSPMKGHSHVYWYRQLPEEGLKFMVYLQKENIIDESGMPKERFSAEFPKEGPSILRIQQVVRGDSAAYFCASSPSLEYEQYFGPGTRLTVT.